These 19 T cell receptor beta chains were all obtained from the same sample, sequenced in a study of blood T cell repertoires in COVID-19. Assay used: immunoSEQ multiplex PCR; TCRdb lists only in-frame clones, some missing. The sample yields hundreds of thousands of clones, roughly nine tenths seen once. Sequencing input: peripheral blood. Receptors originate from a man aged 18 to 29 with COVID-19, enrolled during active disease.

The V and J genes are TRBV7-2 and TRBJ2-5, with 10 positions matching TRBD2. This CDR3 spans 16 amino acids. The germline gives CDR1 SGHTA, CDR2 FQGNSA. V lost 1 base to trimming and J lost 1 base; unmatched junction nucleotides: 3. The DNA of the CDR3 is TGTGCCAGCAGCTTAGGGTTAGCGGGGGGCCAAGAGACCCAGTACTTC. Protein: CASSLGLAGGQETQYF.

The CDR3 here is CASSIALRRVKNGELFF. CDR3 nucleotide sequence: TGTGCCAGTAGTATAGCCCTGCGCAGGGTTAAGAACGGGGAGCTGTTTTTT. V gene TRBV19 combines with J gene TRBJ2-2, with a possible D match to TRBD1 (5 bases). V shed 1 base and J shed 7 bases, with 19 bases lying between them. The CDR3 loop spans 17 amino acids. Looked up from germline, CDR1 is LNHDA and CDR2 is SQIVND (reference sequence).

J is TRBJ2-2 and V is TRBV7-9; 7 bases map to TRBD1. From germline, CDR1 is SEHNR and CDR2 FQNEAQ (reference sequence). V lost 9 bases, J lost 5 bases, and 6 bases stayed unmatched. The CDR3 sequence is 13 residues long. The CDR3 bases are TGTGCCAGACCGGGGACAGCGACCGGGGAGCTGTTTTTT. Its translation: CARPGTATGELFF.

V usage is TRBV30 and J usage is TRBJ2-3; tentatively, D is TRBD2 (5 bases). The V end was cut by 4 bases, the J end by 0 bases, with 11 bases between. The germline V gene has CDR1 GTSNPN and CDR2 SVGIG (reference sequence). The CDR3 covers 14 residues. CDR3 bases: TGTGCCTGGACGAGGGTAGACAGCACAGATACGCAGTATTTT. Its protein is CAWTRVDSTDTQYF.

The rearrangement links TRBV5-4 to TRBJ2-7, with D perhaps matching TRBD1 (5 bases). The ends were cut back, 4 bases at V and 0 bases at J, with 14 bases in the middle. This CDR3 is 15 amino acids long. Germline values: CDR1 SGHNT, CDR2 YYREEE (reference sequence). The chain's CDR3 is CASSEKGMSSYEQYF. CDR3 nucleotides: TGTGCCAGCAGCGAGAAGGGGATGTCCTCCTACGAGCAGTACTTC.

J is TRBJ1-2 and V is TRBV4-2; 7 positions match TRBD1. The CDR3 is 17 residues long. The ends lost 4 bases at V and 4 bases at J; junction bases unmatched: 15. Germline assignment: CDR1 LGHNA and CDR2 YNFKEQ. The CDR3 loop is CASSRDRVLLPGYGYTF. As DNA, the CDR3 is TGTGCCAGCAGCCGTGACAGGGTTTTGCTCCCGGGCTATGGCTACACCTTC.

The CDR3 loop is CASSPRLAGYTGELFF. As DNA, the CDR3 is TGCGCCAGCAGCCCCAGACTAGCGGGGTACACCGGGGAGCTGTTTTTT. The gene calls are TRBV4-1 and TRBJ2-2, with 11 positions matching TRBD2. After removal of 4 bases from V and 3 bases from J, the junction contained 4 bases not matched to a gene. The germline V gene has CDR1 MGHRA and CDR2 YSYEKL. The CDR3 spans 16 residues.

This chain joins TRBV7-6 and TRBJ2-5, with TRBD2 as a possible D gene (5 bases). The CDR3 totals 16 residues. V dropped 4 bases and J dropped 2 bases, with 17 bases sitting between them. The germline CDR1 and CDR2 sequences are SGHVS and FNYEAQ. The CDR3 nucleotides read TGTGCCAGCAGCTCCACAAGATGGACTCAGCAAGAGACCCAGTACTTC. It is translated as CASSSTRWTQQETQYF. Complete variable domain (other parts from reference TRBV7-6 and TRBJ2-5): GAGVSQSPRYKVTKRGQDVALRCDPISGHVSLYWYRQALGQGPEFLTYFNYEAQQDKSGLPNDRFSAERPEGSISTLTIQRTEQRDSAMYRCASSSTRWTQQETQYFGPGTRLLVL.

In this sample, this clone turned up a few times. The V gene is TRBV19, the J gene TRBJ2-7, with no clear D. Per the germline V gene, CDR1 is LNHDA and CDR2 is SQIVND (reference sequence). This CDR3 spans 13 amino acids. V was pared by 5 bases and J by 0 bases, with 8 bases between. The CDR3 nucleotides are TGTGCCAGTAGTGACATGAGCTCCTACGAGCAGTACTTC. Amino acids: CASSDMSSYEQYF.

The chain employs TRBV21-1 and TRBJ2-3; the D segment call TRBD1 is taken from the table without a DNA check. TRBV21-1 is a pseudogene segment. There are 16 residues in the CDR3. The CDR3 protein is CASSASRDRALFTQYF. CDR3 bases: TGTGCCAGCAGCGCCTCCCGGGACAGGGCTCTATTTACGCAGTATTTT.

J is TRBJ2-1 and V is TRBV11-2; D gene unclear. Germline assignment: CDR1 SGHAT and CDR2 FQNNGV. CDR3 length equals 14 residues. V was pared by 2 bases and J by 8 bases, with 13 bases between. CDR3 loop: CASSLISSFDEQFF. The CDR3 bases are TGTGCCAGCAGCTTAATCTCTAGTTTTGATGAGCAGTTCTTC.

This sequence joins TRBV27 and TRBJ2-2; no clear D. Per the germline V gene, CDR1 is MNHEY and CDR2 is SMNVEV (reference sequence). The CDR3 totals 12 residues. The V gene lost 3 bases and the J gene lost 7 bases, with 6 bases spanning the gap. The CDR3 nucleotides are TGTGCCAGCAGTTTCAGGAACGGGGAGCTGTTTTTT. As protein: CASSFRNGELFF.

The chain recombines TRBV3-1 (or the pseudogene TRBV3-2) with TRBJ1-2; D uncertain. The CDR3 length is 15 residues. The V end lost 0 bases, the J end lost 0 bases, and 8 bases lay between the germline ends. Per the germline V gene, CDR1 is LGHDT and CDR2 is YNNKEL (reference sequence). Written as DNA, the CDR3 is TGTGCCAGCAGCCAAGACTGGCAGGCTAACTATGGCTACACCTTC. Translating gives CASSQDWQANYGYTF.

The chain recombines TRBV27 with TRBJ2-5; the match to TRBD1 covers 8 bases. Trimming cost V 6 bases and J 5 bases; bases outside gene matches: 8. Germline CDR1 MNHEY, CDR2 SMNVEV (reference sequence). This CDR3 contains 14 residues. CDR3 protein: CASSSTGGWETQYF. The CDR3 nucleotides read TGTGCCAGCAGCTCTACAGGGGGGTGGGAGACCCAGTACTTC.

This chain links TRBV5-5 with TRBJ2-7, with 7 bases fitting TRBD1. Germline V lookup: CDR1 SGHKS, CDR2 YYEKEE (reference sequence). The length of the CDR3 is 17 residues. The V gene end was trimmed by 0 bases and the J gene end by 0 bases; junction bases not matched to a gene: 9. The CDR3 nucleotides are TGTGCCAGCAGCTTGGTTTCGTTGGGGGACAGCTCCTACGAGCAGTACTTC. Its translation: CASSLVSLGDSSYEQYF.

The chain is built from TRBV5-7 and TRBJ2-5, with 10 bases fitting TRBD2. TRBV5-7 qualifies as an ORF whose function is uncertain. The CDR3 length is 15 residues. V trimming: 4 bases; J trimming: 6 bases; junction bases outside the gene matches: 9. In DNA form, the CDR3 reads TGTGCCAGCAGCCCCAGCGGGGGGGCCGGGAAGACCCAGTACTTC. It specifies CASSPSGGAGKTQYF.

CDR3 nucleotide sequence: TGCGCCAGCAGCTTGCACCTCGCCGGGACTAGCGGGAGAAATGAGCAGTTCTTC. It specifies CASSLHLAGTSGRNEQFF. The J gene is TRBJ2-1, the V gene TRBV5-1, with TRBD2 identical over 14 bases. CDR1 SGHRS and CDR2 YFSETQ come from the germline V gene. This CDR3 has 18 amino acids. The junction had 10 bases not matched to a gene; V was cut back by 1 base and J by 7 bases.

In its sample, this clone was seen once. The CDR3 loop reads CASSQGLALETQYF. In DNA, the CDR3 is TGTGCCAGCAGCCAGGGACTAGCCCTAGAGACCCAGTACTTC. The chain recombines TRBV7-2 with TRBJ2-5; 9 bases align to TRBD2. The CDR3 is made up of 14 amino acids. J gave up 4 bases and V 5 bases, and 5 bases lay outside the gene matches. Germline V gene lookup returns CDR1 SGHTA and CDR2 FQGNSA.

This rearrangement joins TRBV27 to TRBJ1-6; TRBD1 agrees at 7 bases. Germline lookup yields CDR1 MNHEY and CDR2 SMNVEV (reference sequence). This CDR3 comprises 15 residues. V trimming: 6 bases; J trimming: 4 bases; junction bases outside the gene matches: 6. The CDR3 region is CASRYTGAYNSPLHF. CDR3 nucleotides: TGTGCCAGCAGATATACAGGGGCGTATAATTCACCCCTCCACTTT.